The source of this TCR beta chain is a study of cytomegalovirus exposure and HLA in healthy donors. Germline lookup yields CDR1 SGHTS and CDR2 YDEGEE. The length of the CDR3 is 18 residues. J gave up 0 bases and V 0 bases, and 10 bases lay outside the gene matches. Generated by immunoSEQ multiplex PCR, the TCRdb table keeps only in-frame clones and is missing some. Found here are about 110,000 clones, around nine tenths of them singletons; the top ten hold about 2%. The receptor's source is a woman aged 18-30 years in good health and CMV-seronegative. The chain employs TRBV5-8 and TRBJ2-7; 9 bases are shared with TRBD1. What was sequenced was PBMCs. CDR3 region: CASSLVLGTGSGSYEQYF. CDR3 sequence (DNA): TGTGCCAGCAGCTTGGTTCTTGGGACAGGGAGCGGCTCCTACGAGCAGTACTTC.